This TCR beta chain derives from a study of CD8 T cells in ankylosing spondylitis. General study findings and limits: CD8+ by phenotype, disease-linked clones were relatively rare in peripheral blood. Significant enrichment of disease-linked clones was reportedly seen in matched ankylosing spondylitis synovial fluid. Typical of ankylosing spondylitis blood, it appeared, was a TCR beta motif of eight highly homologous variants.

Making the TCR beta libraries involved quantitative 5'-RACE with molecular barcodes. TCRdb fed the 5' RACE reads into MiXCR, producing one record per CDR3 protein. In the table there are about 150,000 distinct CDR3 sequences, around 7.9% of which are singletons. This clonotype was observed a handful of times. Its antigen remains unknown. Germline-derived CDR1 and CDR2 are DFQATT and SNEGSKA (reference sequence). The CDR3 spans 15 residues. With 6 bases clipped from V and 8 bases from J, the junction kept 16 bases outside the gene matches. The clonotype was recovered from a female donor with ankylosing spondylitis or in good health (not recorded which). This chain links TRBV20-1 with TRBJ2-1, with 7 bases fitting TRBD2. Sequencing input: blood, either unsorted or a sorted T cell fraction (not recorded which). This CDR3 is CSALNRAGDGHEQFF. The CDR3 region has the DNA TGCAGTGCCCTCAATAGGGCGGGGGACGGCCATGAGCAGTTCTTC.